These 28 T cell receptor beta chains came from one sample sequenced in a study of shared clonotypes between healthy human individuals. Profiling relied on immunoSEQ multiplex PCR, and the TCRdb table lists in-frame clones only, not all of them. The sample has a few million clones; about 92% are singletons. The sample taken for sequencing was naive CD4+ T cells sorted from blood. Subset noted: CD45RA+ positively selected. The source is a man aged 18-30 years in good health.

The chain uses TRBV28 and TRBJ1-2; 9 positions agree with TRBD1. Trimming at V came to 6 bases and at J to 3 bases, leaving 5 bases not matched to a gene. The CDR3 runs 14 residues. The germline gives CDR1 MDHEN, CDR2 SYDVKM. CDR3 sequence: CASRWTGDHYGYTF. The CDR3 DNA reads TGTGCCAGCAGGTGGACAGGGGACCACTATGGCTACACCTTC.

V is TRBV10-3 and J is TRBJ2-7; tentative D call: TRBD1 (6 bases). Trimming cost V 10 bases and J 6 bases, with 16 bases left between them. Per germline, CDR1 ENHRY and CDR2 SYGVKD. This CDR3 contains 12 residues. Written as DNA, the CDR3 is TGTGCCACCAGACAGGTCCCCAGCGAGCAGTACTTC. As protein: CATRQVPSEQYF.

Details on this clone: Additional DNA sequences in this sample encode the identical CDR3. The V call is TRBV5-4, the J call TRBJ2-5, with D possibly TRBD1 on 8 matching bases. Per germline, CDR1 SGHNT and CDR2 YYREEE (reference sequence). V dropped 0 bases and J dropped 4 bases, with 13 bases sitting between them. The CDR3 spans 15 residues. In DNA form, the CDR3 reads TGTGCCAGCAGCTTGGTTACAGGGGGGGGAGAGACCCAGTACTTC. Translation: CASSLVTGGGETQYF.

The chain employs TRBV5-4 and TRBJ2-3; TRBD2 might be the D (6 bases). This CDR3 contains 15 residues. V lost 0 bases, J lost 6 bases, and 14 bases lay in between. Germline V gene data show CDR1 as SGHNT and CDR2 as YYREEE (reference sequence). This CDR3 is CASSLVDGRGDTQYF. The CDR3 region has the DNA TGTGCCAGCAGCTTGGTCGACGGGAGAGGTGATACGCAGTATTTT.

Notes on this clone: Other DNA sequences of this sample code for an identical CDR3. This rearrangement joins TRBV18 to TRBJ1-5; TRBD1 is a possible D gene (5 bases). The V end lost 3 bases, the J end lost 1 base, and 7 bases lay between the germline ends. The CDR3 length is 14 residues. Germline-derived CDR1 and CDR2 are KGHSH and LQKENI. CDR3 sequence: CASSPSGSNQPQHF. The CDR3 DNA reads TGTGCCAGCTCACCTTCAGGGAGCAATCAGCCCCAGCATTTT.

The CDR3 DNA sequence: TGTGCCAGCAGCTTAGAGGCAAAGGGGGCCGAGCAGTACTTC. Protein product: CASSLEAKGAEQYF. This chain joins TRBV11-2 and TRBJ2-7; 7 bases map to TRBD1. Germline V gene sequence: CDR1 SGHAT, CDR2 FQNNGV. There are 14 residues in the CDR3. The junction had 5 bases not matched to a gene; V was cut back by 0 bases and J by 6 bases.

CDR3 in DNA: TGTGCCAGCAGCCCCGGGACTAGCGGGACCCAAGAGACCCAGTACTTC. Protein product: CASSPGTSGTQETQYF. The J gene is TRBJ2-5, the V gene TRBV5-4; 13 bases align to TRBD2. CDR1 SGHNT and CDR2 YYREEE come from the germline V gene (reference sequence). The CDR3 runs 16 residues. Trimming took 4 bases from V and 1 from J; bases not matched to a gene: 4.

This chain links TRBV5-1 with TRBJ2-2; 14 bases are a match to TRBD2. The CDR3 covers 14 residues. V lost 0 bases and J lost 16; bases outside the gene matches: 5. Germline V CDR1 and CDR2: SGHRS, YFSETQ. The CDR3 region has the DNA TGCGCCAGCAGCTTGGAGACTAGCGGGAGGGCCGAGTTTTTT. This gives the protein CASSLETSGRAEFF.

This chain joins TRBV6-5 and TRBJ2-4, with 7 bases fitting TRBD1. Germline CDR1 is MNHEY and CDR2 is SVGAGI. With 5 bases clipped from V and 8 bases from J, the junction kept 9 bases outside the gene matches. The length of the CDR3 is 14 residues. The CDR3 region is CASSPRQGSYIQYF. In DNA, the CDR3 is TGTGCCAGCAGTCCCAGACAGGGAAGTTACATTCAGTACTTC.

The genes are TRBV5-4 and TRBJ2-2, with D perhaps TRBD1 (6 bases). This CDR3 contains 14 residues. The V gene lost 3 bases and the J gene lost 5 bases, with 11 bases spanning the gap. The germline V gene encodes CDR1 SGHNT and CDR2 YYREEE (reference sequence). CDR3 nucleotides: TGTGCCAGCAGCTCGGGCAGGGGTACCGGGGAGCTGTTTTTT. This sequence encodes CASSSGRGTGELFF.

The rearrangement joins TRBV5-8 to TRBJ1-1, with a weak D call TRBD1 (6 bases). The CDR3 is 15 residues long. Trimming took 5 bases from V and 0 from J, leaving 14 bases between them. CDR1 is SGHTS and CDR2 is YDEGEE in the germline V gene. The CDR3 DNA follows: TGTGCCAGCAGACCGTGGGGGCCGATGAACACTGAAGCTTTCTTT. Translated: CASRPWGPMNTEAFF. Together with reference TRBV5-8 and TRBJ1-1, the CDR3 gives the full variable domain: EAGVTQSPTHLIKTRGQQATLRCSPISGHTSVYWYQQALGLGLQFLLWYDEGEERNRGNFPPRFSGRQFPNYSSELNVNALELEDSALYLCASRPWGPMNTEAFFGQGTRLTVV.

The CDR3: CASSEAPGEPYGYTF. For the CDR3, the DNA is TGTGCCAGCAGTGAAGCCCCAGGGGAGCCATATGGCTACACCTTC. The rearrangement uses TRBV6-1 and TRBJ1-2; TRBD1 might be the D (6 bases). The V gene lost 0 bases and the J gene lost 5 bases, with 13 bases spanning the gap. The CDR3 is 15 residues long. The germline gives CDR1 MNHNS, CDR2 SASEGT.

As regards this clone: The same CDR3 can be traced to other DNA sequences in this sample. CDR3 DNA sequence: TGTGCCAGCAGCTTCCGGGGCACCGGGGAGCTGTTTTTT. This sequence encodes CASSFRGTGELFF. This chain uses TRBV7-2 with TRBJ2-2; a weak D match, TRBD2 (5 bases). Germline loops: CDR1 SGHTA, CDR2 FQGNSA. V shed 3 bases and J shed 4 bases, with 6 bases lying between them. CDR3 length: 13 residues.

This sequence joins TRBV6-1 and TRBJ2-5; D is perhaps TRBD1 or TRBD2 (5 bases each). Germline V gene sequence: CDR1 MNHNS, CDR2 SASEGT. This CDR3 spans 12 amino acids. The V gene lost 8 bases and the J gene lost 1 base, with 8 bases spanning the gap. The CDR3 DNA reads TGTGCCAGCGGGACCACCCAAGAGACCCAGTACTTC. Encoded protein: CASGTTQETQYF.

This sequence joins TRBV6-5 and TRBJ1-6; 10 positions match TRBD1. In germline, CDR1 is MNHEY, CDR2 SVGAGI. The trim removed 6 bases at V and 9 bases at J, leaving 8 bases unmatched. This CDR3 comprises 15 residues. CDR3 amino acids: CASRSIRQGASPLHF. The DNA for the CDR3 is TGTGCCAGCAGATCCATAAGACAGGGGGCTTCACCCCTCCACTTT.

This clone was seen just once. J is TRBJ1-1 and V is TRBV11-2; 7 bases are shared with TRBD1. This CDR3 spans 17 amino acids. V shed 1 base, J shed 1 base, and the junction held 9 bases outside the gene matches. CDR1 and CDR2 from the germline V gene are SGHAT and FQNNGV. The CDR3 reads CASSLGQLGGQNTEAFF. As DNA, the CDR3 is TGTGCCAGCAGCTTAGGTCAGTTAGGGGGCCAGAACACTGAAGCTTTCTTT.

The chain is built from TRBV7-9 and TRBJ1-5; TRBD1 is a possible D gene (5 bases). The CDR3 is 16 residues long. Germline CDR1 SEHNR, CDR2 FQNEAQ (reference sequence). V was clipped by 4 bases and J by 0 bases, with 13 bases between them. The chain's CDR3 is CASSSFIGGSNQPQHF. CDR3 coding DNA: TGTGCCAGCAGCTCTTTTATCGGGGGTAGCAATCAGCCCCAGCATTTT.

CDR3 in DNA: TGTGCCTGGAGTTCACCTAGCGGGGGGGCTTGGGAGCAGTTCTTC. It translates to CAWSSPSGGAWEQFF. The chain is built from TRBV30 and TRBJ2-1; TRBD2 matches 12 bases. Looked up from germline, CDR1 is GTSNPN and CDR2 is SVGIG (reference sequence). CDR3 length equals 15 residues. The V segment lost 2 bases and the J segment 10 bases; nucleotides outside the gene matches: 9. The full variable domain, its missing parts supplied by reference TRBV30 and TRBJ2-1, is SQTIHQWPATLVQPVGSPLSLECTVEGTSNPNLYWYRQAAGRGLQLLFYSVGIGQISSEVPQNLSASRPQDRQFILSSKKLLLSDSGFYLCAWSSPSGGAWEQFFGPGTRLTVL.

The CDR3 nucleotides read TGTGCCAGCAGTTTTGGAGGGGACGGGGAAGCTTTCTTT. Translated: CASSFGGDGEAFF. The chain couples TRBV28 to TRBJ1-1; weak D call: TRBD1 (5 bases). The ends were cut back, 3 bases at V and 8 bases at J, with 13 bases in the middle. The length of the CDR3 is 13 residues. The V gene's germline CDR1 is MDHEN and CDR2 SYDVKM.

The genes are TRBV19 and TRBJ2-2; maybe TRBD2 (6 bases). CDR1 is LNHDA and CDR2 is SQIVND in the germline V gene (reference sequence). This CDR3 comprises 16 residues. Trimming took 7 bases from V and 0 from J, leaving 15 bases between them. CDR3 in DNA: TGTGCCAGTACTGGGGGGATTCGGGCGAACACCGGGGAGCTGTTTTTT. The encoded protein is CASTGGIRANTGELFF. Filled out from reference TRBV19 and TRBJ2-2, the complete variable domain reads DGGITQSPKYLFRKEGQNVTLSCEQNLNHDAMYWYRQDPGQGLRLIYYSQIVNDFQKGDIAEGYSVSREKKESFPLTVTSAQKNPTAFYLCASTGGIRANTGELFFGEGSRLTVL.

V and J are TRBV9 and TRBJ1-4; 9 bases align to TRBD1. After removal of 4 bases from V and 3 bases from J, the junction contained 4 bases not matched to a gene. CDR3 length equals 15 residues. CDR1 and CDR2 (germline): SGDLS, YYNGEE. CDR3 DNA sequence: TGTGCCAGCAGCTCGGGACAGGGACCTAATGAAAAACTGTTTTTT. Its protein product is CASSSGQGPNEKLFF.

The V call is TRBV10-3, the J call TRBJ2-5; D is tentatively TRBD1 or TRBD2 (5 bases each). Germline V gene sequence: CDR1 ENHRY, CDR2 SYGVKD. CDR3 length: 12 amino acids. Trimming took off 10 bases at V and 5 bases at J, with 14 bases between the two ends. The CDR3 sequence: CATQGVGETQYF. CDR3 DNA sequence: TGTGCCACCCAGGGAGTTGGTGAGACCCAGTACTTC.

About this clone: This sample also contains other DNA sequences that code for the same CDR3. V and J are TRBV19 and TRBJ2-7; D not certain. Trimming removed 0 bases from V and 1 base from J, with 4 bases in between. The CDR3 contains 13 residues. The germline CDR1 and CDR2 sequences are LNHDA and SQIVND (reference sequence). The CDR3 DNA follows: TGTGCCAGTAGTATAGAAGCTTCCTACGAGCAGTACTTC. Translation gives CASSIEASYEQYF.

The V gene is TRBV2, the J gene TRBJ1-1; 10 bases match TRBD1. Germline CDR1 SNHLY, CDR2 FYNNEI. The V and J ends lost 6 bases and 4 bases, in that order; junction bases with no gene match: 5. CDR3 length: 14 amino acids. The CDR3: CASRGQGLITEAFF. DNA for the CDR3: TGTGCCAGCAGGGGACAGGGGCTTATCACTGAAGCTTTCTTT.

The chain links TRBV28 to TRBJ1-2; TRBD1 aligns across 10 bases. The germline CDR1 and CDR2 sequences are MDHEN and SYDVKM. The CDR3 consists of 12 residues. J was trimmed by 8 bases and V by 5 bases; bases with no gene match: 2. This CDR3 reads CASSRQGAGYTF. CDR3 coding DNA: TGTGCCAGCAGTCGACAGGGGGCGGGCTACACCTTC.

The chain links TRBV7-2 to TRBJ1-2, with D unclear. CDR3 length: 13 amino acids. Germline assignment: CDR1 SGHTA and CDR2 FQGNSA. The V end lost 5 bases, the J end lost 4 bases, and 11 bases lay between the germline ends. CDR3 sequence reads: CASSVVPLYGYTF. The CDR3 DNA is TGTGCCAGCAGCGTCGTGCCCCTCTATGGCTACACCTTC.

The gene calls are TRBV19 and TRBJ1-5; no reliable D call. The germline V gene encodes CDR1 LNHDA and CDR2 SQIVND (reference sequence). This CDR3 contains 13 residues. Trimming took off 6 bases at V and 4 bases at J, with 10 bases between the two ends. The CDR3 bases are TGTGCCAGTAGCCTACTCCGGAATCAGCCCCAGCATTTT. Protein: CASSLLRNQPQHF.

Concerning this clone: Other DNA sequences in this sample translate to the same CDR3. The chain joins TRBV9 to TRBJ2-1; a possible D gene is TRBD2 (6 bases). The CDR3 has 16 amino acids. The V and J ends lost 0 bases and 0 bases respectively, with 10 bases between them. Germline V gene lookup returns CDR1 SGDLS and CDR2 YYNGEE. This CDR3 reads CASSVDAGSSYNEQFF. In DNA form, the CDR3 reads TGTGCCAGCAGCGTAGATGCGGGGAGCTCCTACAATGAGCAGTTCTTC.